The T cell receptor beta chain under discussion was sequenced for a study of T cells in Graves' hyperthyroidism and ophthalmopathy. Overall study results and limits: Blood held most thyroid clonotypes expanded above 0.001 frequency.

An absence of ophthalmopathy progression within 18 months meant stable Graves' hyperthyroidism. Each diagnosis was grounded in clinical symptoms, serum thyroxine and TRAb, thyroid ultrasound, and orbital computed tomography. TCR beta CDR3 sequences were amplified from RNA transcripts. The TCR CDR3 first-round RT-PCR relied on the HTBI primer set. Using its own MiXCR run on the multiplex PCR reads, TCRdb lists one record per CDR3 protein. The sample lists 700,000 or so distinct CDR3 sequences, 16% seen once, with around 8% in the top ten. This clonotype was observed many times. What it recognizes is unknown. V lost 0 bases and J lost 3, with 8 bases in between. The CDR3 loop spans 14 amino acids. Germline values: CDR1 SGHVS, CDR2 FNYEAQ.

Sequenced sample: blood. The genes are TRBV7-6 and TRBJ1-1; no clear D gene. The clonotype originates from a man aged 18-30 years with Graves' hyperthyroidism. DNA of the CDR3: TGTGCCAGCAGCTTAGCCCCAGGAGACACTGAAGCTTTCTTT. This gives the protein CASSLAPGDTEAFF. Together with reference TRBV7-6 and TRBJ1-1, the CDR3 gives the full variable domain: GAGVSQSPRYKVTKRGQDVALRCDPISGHVSLYWYRQALGQGPEFLTYFNYEAQQDKSGLPNDRFSAERPEGSISTLTIQRTEQRDSAMYRCASSLAPGDTEAFFGQGTRLTVV.